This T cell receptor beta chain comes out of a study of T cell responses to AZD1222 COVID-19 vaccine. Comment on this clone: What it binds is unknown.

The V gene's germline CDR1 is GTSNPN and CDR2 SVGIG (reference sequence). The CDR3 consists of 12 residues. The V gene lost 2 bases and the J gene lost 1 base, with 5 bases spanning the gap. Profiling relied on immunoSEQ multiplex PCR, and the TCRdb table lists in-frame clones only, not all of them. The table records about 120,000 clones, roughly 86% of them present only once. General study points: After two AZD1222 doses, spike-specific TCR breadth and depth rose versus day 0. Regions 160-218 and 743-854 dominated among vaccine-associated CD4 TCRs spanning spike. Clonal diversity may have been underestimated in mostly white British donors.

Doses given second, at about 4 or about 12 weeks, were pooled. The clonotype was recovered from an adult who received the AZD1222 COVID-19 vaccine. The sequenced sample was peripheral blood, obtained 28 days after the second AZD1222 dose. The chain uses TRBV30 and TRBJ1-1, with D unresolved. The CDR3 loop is CAWSLGNTEAFF. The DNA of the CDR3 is TGTGCCTGGAGTCTGGGGAACACTGAAGCTTTCTTT.